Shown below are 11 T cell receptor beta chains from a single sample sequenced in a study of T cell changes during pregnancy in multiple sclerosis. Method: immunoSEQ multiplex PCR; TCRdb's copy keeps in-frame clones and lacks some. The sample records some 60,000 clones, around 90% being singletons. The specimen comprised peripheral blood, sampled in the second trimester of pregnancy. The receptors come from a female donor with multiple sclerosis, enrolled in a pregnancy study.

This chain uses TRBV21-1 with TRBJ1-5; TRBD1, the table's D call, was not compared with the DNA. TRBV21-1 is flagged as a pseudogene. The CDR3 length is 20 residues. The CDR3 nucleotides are TGTGCCAGCAGCCCTCCCCCCGAGGGACAGATAGGATGGGGCAATCAGCCCCAGCATTTT. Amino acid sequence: CASSPPPEGQIGWGNQPQHF.

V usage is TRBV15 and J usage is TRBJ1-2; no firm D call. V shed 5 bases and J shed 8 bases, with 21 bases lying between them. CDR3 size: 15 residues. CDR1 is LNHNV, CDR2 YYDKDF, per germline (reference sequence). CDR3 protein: CATSARAHEQLGYTF. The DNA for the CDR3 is TGTGCCACCAGCGCGCGGGCCCATGAACAGCTCGGCTACACCTTC.

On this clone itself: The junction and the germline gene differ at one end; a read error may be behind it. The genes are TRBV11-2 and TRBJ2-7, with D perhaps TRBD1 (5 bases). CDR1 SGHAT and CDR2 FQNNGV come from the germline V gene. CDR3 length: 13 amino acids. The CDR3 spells CASTLWSQGEQYF. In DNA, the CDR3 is TGTGCCAGCACCTTATGGTCCCAGGGCGAGCAGTACTTC.

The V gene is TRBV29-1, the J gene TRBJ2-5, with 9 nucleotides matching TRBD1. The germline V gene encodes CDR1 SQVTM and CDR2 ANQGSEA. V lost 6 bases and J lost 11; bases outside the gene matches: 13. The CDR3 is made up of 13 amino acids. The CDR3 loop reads CSVGTGSGSEQYF. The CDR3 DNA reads TGCAGCGTCGGGACAGGGTCCGGTAGTGAGCAGTACTTC.

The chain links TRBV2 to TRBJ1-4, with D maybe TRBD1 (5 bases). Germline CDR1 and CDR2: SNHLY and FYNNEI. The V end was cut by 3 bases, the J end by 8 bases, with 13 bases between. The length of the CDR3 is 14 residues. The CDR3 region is CASSESRVYEKLFF. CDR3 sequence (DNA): TGTGCCAGCAGTGAGAGCAGGGTATACGAAAAACTGTTTTTT.

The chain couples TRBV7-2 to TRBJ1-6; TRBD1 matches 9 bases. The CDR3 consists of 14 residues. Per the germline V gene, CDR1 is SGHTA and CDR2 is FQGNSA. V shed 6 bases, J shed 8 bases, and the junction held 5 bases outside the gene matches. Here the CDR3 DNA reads TGTGCCAGCAGATCGACAGGGGGTTATTCACCCCTCCACTTT. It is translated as CASRSTGGYSPLHF.

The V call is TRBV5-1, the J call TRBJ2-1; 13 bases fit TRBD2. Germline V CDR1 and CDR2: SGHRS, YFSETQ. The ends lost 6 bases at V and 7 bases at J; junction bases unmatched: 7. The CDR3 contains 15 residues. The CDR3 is CASTPLAGGWNEQFF. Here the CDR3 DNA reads TGCGCCAGCACCCCACTAGCGGGGGGGTGGAATGAGCAGTTCTTC.

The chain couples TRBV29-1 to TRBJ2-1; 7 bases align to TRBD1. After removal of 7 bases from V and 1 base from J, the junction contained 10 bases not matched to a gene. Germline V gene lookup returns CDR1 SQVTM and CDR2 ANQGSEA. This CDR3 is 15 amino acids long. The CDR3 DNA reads TGCAGCGGTATCAGGGGGTGGAGTTCCTACAATGAGCAGTTCTTC. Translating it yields CSGIRGWSSYNEQFF.

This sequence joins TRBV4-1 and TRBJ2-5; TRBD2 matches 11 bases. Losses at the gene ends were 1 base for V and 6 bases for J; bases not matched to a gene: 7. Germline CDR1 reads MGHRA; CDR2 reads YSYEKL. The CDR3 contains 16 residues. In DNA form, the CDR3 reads TGCGCCAGCAGCCAAGTTCCCGGGACTAGCGGAAAGACCCAGTACTTC. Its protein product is CASSQVPGTSGKTQYF.

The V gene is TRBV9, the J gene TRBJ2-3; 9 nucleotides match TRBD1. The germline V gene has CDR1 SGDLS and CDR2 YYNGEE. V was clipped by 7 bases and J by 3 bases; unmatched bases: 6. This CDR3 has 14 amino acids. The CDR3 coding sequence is TGTGCCAGCGGCTCGGGACAGGGTACAGATACGCAGTATTTT. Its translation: CASGSGQGTDTQYF.

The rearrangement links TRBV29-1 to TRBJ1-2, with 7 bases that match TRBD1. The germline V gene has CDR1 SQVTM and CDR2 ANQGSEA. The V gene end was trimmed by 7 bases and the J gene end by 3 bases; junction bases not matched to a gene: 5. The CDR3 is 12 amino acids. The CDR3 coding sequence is TGCAGCGGCAAAACAGGGGACTATGGCTACACCTTC. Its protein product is CSGKTGDYGYTF.